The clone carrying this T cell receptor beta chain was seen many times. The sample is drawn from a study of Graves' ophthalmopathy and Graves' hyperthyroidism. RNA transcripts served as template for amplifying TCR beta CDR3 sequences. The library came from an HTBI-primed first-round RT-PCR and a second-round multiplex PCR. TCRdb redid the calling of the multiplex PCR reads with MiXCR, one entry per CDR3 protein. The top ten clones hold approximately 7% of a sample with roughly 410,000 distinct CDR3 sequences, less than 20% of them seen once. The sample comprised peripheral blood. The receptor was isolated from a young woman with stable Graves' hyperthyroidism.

CDR3 sequence: CASSGYRYSNQPQHF. The CDR3 DNA follows: TGTGCCAGCAGTGGGTATCGTTATAGCAATCAGCCCCAGCATTTT. The V gene is TRBV28, the J gene TRBJ1-5; D is unresolved. The length of the CDR3 is 15 residues. Deletions cut 5 bases from V and 0 bases from J, with 11 bases between. The V gene's germline CDR1 is MDHEN and CDR2 SYDVKM.